What follows are 24 T cell receptor beta chains derived from one specimen sequenced in a study of T cells in Graves' hyperthyroidism and ophthalmopathy. The investigators amplified TCR beta CDR3 regions from RNA transcripts. During a first-round RT-PCR of the TCR CDR3, the HTBI primer set was used. TCRdb re-analysed the multiplex PCR reads in MiXCR, keeping a single row per CDR3 protein. The sample yields about 420,000 distinct CDR3 sequences, approximately 14% seen once. Sequenced material: blood. These receptor sequences come from a woman aged 18-35 years with Graves' hyperthyroidism.

The chain combines TRBV7-8 with TRBJ1-5; D remains ambiguous. Looked up from germline, CDR1 is SGHVS and CDR2 is FQNEAQ. The CDR3 sequence is 14 residues long. The V end lost 2 bases, the J end lost 0 bases, and 5 bases lay between the germline ends. The CDR3, as DNA: TGTGCCAGCAGCTTAAGGGTTAGCAATCAGCCCCAGCATTTT. This translates into CASSLRVSNQPQHF.

The chain recombines TRBV4-1 with TRBJ2-7; the match to TRBD2 covers 8 bases. V dropped 0 bases and J dropped 6; count of bases not matched to a gene: 13. CDR3 length equals 17 residues. From germline, CDR1 is MGHRA and CDR2 YSYEKL. CDR3 sequence: CASSQEAVQREYPEQYF. The CDR3 coding sequence is TGCGCCAGCAGCCAAGAAGCGGTGCAGCGGGAGTACCCCGAGCAGTACTTC.

This clonotype was counted only a few times. CDR3 loop: CASSLAKGTVKETQYF. In nucleotides, the CDR3 is TGTGCCAGCAGCTTAGCAAAGGGGACGGTAAAAGAGACCCAGTACTTC. The chain carries TRBV7-9 and TRBJ2-5, with D perhaps being TRBD1 or TRBD2 (5 bases each). The germline CDR1 and CDR2 sequences are SEHNR and FQNEAQ (reference sequence). The CDR3 contains 16 residues. Trimming removed 0 bases at V and 3 bases at J, with 14 bases between.

This clonotype was recorded many times. The V gene is TRBV28, the J gene TRBJ1-1, with no clear D. The V end lost 0 bases, the J end lost 0 bases, and 5 bases lay between the germline ends. The germline CDR1 and CDR2 sequences are MDHEN and SYDVKM. This CDR3 is built from 14 residues. CDR3 in DNA: TGTGCCAGCAGTTTATGGCAGGTGAACACTGAAGCTTTCTTT. Residues: CASSLWQVNTEAFF.

This clonotype was detected many times. V and J are TRBV19 and TRBJ2-2; D is ambiguous. V dropped 6 bases and J dropped 2 bases, with 7 bases sitting between them. The CDR3 contains 13 residues. Looked up from germline, CDR1 is LNHDA and CDR2 is SQIVND (reference sequence). CDR3 DNA: TGTGCCAGTAGGCGTCTCAACACCGGGGAGCTGTTTTTT. Protein: CASRRLNTGELFF.

This clonotype was seen many times. This sequence joins TRBV20-1 and TRBJ2-4; 8 nucleotides align to TRBD2. J was trimmed by 0 bases and V by 4 bases; bases with no gene match: 8. Per germline, CDR1 DFQATT and CDR2 SNEGSKA (reference sequence). This CDR3 has 16 residues. The CDR3 bases are TGCAGTGCTATACCGACTAGCGAACTAGCCAAAAACATTCAGTACTTC. Translating it yields CSAIPTSELAKNIQYF.

This clonotype appeared many times. The chain has TRBV27 and TRBJ1-5; the D is unclear. V was shortened by 3 bases and J by 5 bases, with 14 bases between the two germline ends. The CDR3 extends over 15 amino acids. Germline V gene sequence: CDR1 MNHEY, CDR2 SMNVEV (reference sequence). The CDR3 DNA sequence: TGTGCCAGCAGTTTTCGAGGTGGTGCGCATCAGCCCCAGCATTTT. This encodes CASSFRGGAHQPQHF.

This clonotype was detected ten times or more. J is TRBJ2-2 and V is TRBV24-1; TRBD1 matches 8 bases. V lost 7 bases and J lost 1; bases outside the gene matches: 1. The CDR3 sequence is 14 residues long. CDR1 is KGHDR and CDR2 is SFDVKD in the germline V gene. CDR3 residues: CATRGTGNTGELFF. Here the CDR3 DNA reads TGTGCCACCAGAGGGACAGGGAACACCGGGGAGCTGTTTTTT.

The V and J genes are TRBV6-5 and TRBJ2-1, with D unclear. There are 14 residues in the CDR3. Germline lookup yields CDR1 MNHEY and CDR2 SVGAGI. V gave up 3 bases and J gave up 4 bases, with 10 bases separating them. For the CDR3, the DNA is TGTGCCAGCAGTTATACTACAGTTTACAATGAGCAGTTCTTC. Encoded protein: CASSYTTVYNEQFF.

In its sample, this clonotype was seen many times. The chain employs TRBV28 and TRBJ2-1, with TRBD2 identical over 10 bases. V was clipped by 6 bases and J by 8 bases; unmatched bases: 7. The CDR3 extends over 14 amino acids. Germline V lookup: CDR1 MDHEN, CDR2 SYDVKM. CDR3 residues: CASRTLAGKYEQFF. The CDR3 bases are TGTGCCAGCAGGACACTAGCGGGAAAGTATGAGCAGTTCTTC.

The V call is TRBV7-9, the J call TRBJ1-1; 9 bases fit TRBD1. V lost 5 bases, J lost 0 bases, and 10 bases stayed unmatched. This CDR3 region has 17 residues. Germline V gene lookup returns CDR1 SEHNR and CDR2 FQNEAQ (reference sequence). As DNA, the CDR3 is TGTGCCAGCAGCGAAGGACAGGGGATTATTGTGAACACTGAAGCTTTCTTT. Amino acids: CASSEGQGIIVNTEAFF.

In its sample, this clonotype was seen a few times. J is TRBJ2-7 and V is TRBV28; 13 bases align to TRBD2. Germline values: CDR1 MDHEN, CDR2 SYDVKM. V shed 2 bases, J shed 3 bases, and the junction held 4 bases outside the gene matches. The CDR3 loop spans 16 amino acids. CDR3 in DNA: TGTGCCAGCAGTTTAGACGGACTAGCGGGAGTCTACGAGCAGTACTTC. This gives the protein CASSLDGLAGVYEQYF.

Only a few counts were recorded for this clonotype. The J gene is TRBJ1-4, the V gene TRBV9, with D possibly being TRBD1 (5 bases). CDR3 length: 17 residues. V dropped 6 bases and J dropped 3 bases, with 21 bases sitting between them. Germline values: CDR1 SGDLS, CDR2 YYNGEE. The CDR3 spells CASTRSPTGGSNEKLFF. In nucleotides, the CDR3 is TGTGCCAGCACCCGGTCTCCGACCGGGGGATCTAATGAAAAACTGTTTTTT.

This clonotype was seen repeatedly, ten times or more. This rearrangement joins TRBV6-6 to TRBJ2-7, with 9 bases identical to TRBD1. Germline V gives CDR1 MNHNY, CDR2 SVGAGI (reference sequence). J lost 5 bases, V lost 0 bases, and 5 bases had no gene match. This CDR3 spans 15 amino acids. DNA for the CDR3: TGTGCCAGCAGTTACTCGATGAGGGACAGGGACGAGCAGTACTTC. Amino acids: CASSYSMRDRDEQYF.

In this sample, this clonotype turned up a few times. The chain links TRBV24-1 to TRBJ1-1, with a weak D call TRBD1 (6 bases). The CDR3 has 15 amino acids. Germline-derived CDR1 and CDR2 are KGHDR and SFDVKD. Trimming shortened V by 7 bases and J by 0 bases, and 14 bases separated the two germline ends. For the CDR3, the DNA is TGTGCCACCAGGGATAGCAGGGGATTGAACACTGAAGCTTTCTTT. It is translated as CATRDSRGLNTEAFF.

The table lists this clonotype with many counts. This chain links TRBV2 with TRBJ1-5; TRBD1 matches 7 bases. Germline CDR1 SNHLY, CDR2 FYNNEI. This CDR3 is built from 14 residues. The V segment lost 7 bases and the J segment 3 bases; nucleotides outside the gene matches: 6. This CDR3 reads CASKRQGSNQPQHF. CDR3 bases: TGTGCCAGCAAGAGACAGGGTTCCAATCAGCCCCAGCATTTT.

This clonotype showed up just a few times. The rearrangement links TRBV27 to TRBJ1-1; D is unresolved. V was trimmed by 2 bases and J by 3 bases, leaving 13 bases between them. The CDR3 has 15 amino acids. Germline CDR1 is MNHEY and CDR2 is SMNVEV (reference sequence). The CDR3 sequence is CASSLMARVDTEAFF. The CDR3 nucleotides read TGTGCCAGCAGTTTAATGGCTAGGGTCGACACTGAAGCTTTCTTT.

The genes are TRBV4-2 and TRBJ2-7; weak D call: TRBD2 (7 bases). Trimming pared 1 base from V and 3 bases from J, leaving 13 bases between. Germline V gives CDR1 LGHNA, CDR2 YNFKEQ. This CDR3 has 15 residues. DNA of the CDR3: TGTGCCAGCAGCCAAGGTTCAGGGGAGGGCTACGAGCAGTACTTC. Protein product: CASSQGSGEGYEQYF.

In this sample, this clonotype turned up many times. The genes are TRBV11-3 and TRBJ1-1, with a tentative D call TRBD1 (6 bases). With 4 bases removed from V and 2 bases from J, the gap between germline ends came to 11 bases. The length of the CDR3 is 14 residues. Germline CDR1 reads SGHNT; CDR2 reads YENEEA. The CDR3 sequence is CASSYGQSNTEAFF. For the CDR3, the DNA is TGTGCCAGCAGCTACGGACAGTCCAACACTGAAGCTTTCTTT.

The chain links TRBV6-1 to TRBJ2-7; 12 bases fit TRBD2. V dropped 5 bases and J dropped 0; count of bases not matched to a gene: 14. Germline V CDR1 and CDR2: MNHNS, SASEGT. The CDR3 length is 19 residues. CDR3 sequence: CASSSHSLLAGGYSYEQYF. The CDR3 DNA sequence: TGTGCCAGCAGTTCCCACTCTCTACTAGCGGGGGGTTACTCCTACGAGCAGTACTTC.

V and J are TRBV5-1 and TRBJ2-1; D may be TRBD2 (6 bases). Germline CDR1 is SGHRS and CDR2 is YFSETQ. There are 14 residues in the CDR3. V dropped 3 bases and J dropped 5 bases, with 12 bases sitting between them. The CDR3 region is CASSYLSGDNEQFF. In nucleotides, the CDR3 is TGCGCCAGCAGCTACCTTTCGGGAGACAATGAGCAGTTCTTC.

This clonotype was seen repeatedly, ten times or more. This chain links TRBV20-1 with TRBJ2-3; 8 bases are shared with TRBD1. CDR1 and CDR2 (germline): DFQATT, SNEGSKA (reference sequence). Trimming at V came to 6 bases and at J to 0 bases, leaving 5 bases not matched to a gene. The CDR3 has 14 amino acids. The CDR3, as DNA: TGCAGTGCGCCGGGACAGGCTAGCACAGATACGCAGTATTTT. It specifies CSAPGQASTDTQYF.

The table lists this clonotype with many counts. This chain's CDR3 is CATSDSRREALASYGYTF. The CDR3 DNA sequence: TGTGCCACCAGTGATTCGCGCAGGGAAGCCCTCGCTAGCTATGGCTACACCTTC. The rearrangement joins TRBV24-1 to TRBJ1-2, with D possibly TRBD1 on 5 matching bases. CDR1 and CDR2 (germline): KGHDR, SFDVKD. This CDR3 region has 18 residues. V gave up 2 bases and J gave up 4 bases, with 22 bases separating them.

As regards this clonotype: A junction boundary mismatches the germline segment, possibly from a read error. The DNA of the CDR3 is TGTGCCAGCAGCTTGGTTGGACTAGCGGCTTCCTACGAGCAGTACTTC. Translated: CASSLVGLAASYEQYF. The chain is built from TRBV5-1 and TRBJ2-7, with 10 bases lining up with TRBD2. Germline lookup yields CDR1 SGHRS and CDR2 YFSETQ. The length of the CDR3 is 16 residues.